The 15 T cell receptor beta chains reported below all come from one sample, sequenced in a study of regulatory T cells. Study findings and constraints: In CD3G-deficient patients, conventional CD4+ T cells were enriched for hydrophobic CDR3 residues at positions 6 and 7.

The primer mix had 52 TRBV and 13 TRBJ primers. Clones were read by immunoSEQ multiplex PCR, and TCRdb kept only the in-frame ones, dropping some. This sample has under 45,000 clones; about 89% occur once, and the top ten carry around 2.5%. No antigens are known for them. The specimen sequenced was conventional CD4+ T cells sorted from blood. These receptors were obtained from a person aged 18 to 35 with CD3G deficiency.

The rearrangement joins TRBV6-1 to TRBJ2-7, with 7 bases that match TRBD1. The CDR3 is 14 amino acids. Trimming took 6 bases from V and 7 from J; bases not matched to a gene: 12. Germline V CDR1 and CDR2: MNHNS, SASEGT. The DNA of the CDR3 is TGTGCCAGCAGAGAGACAGGGATGGGTAAAGAGCAGTACTTC. Encoded protein: CASRETGMGKEQYF.

The rearrangement links TRBV5-1 to TRBJ2-7; D not resolved. Germline V gene sequence: CDR1 SGHRS, CDR2 YFSETQ. Deletions cut 0 bases from V and 5 bases from J, with 9 bases between. This CDR3 spans 13 amino acids. The CDR3 DNA reads as TGCGCCAGCAGCTTGGCGGGCACCCACGAGCAGTACTTC. Its translation is CASSLAGTHEQYF.

This clone has a single count. The chain combines TRBV18 with TRBJ2-1; D unclear. With 2 bases removed from V and 6 bases from J, the gap between germline ends came to 8 bases. Germline values: CDR1 KGHSH, CDR2 LQKENI. The CDR3 is made up of 13 amino acids. This CDR3 reads CASSPTTPNEQFF. CDR3 coding DNA: TGTGCCAGCTCACCAACGACTCCCAATGAGCAGTTCTTC.

This chain connects TRBV6-6 to TRBJ1-1, with a possible D match to TRBD1 (6 bases). The CDR3 loop spans 15 amino acids. Germline V gene lookup returns CDR1 MNHNY and CDR2 SVGAGI (reference sequence). V was cut by 5 bases and J by 3 bases, with 16 bases left in between. CDR3 nucleotide sequence: TGTGCCAGCAGTGTGTCGGTCGGGGGCGACACTGAAGCTTTCTTT. Amino acids: CASSVSVGGDTEAFF.

The chain uses TRBV6-6 and TRBJ2-6; the D is unclear. Germline V gene data show CDR1 as MNHNY and CDR2 as SVGAGI (reference sequence). This CDR3 is 14 amino acids long. V lost 5 bases to trimming and J lost 5 bases, with 10 bases between them. The CDR3 is CASSPEIRANVLTF. The CDR3 DNA follows: TGTGCCAGCAGTCCTGAGATTAGGGCCAACGTCCTGACTTTC.

To note about this clone: Its ends do not fully match the called genes, so a read error is possible. Other nucleotide sequences in the sample specify the same CDR3. The chain couples TRBV7-9 to TRBJ1-2; D unclear. There are 12 residues in the CDR3. Germline V gene lookup returns CDR1 SEHNR and CDR2 FQNEAQ (reference sequence). This CDR3 is CASSTGAEGYTF. The CDR3 nucleotides are TGCGCCAGCAGCACCGGAGCGGAGGGCTACACCTTC.

The CDR3 nucleotides read TGTGCCAGTAGTACCCGAGCAGTCACCGGGGAGCTGTTTTTT. The encoded protein is CASSTRAVTGELFF. The V and J genes are TRBV19 and TRBJ2-2; no clear D gene. V dropped 4 bases and J dropped 4 bases, with 10 bases sitting between them. The CDR3 is 14 residues long. Germline V lookup: CDR1 LNHDA, CDR2 SQIVND (reference sequence).

The chain couples TRBV7-8 to TRBJ2-5, with D perhaps TRBD1 or TRBD2 (5 bases each). The CDR3 contains 13 residues. The V gene lost 4 bases and the J gene lost 9 bases, with 15 bases spanning the gap. The germline gives CDR1 SGHVS, CDR2 FQNEAQ. The CDR3 loop reads CASSSGPAKAQYF. Written as DNA, the CDR3 is TGTGCCAGCAGCTCGGGACCCGCGAAGGCCCAGTACTTC.

The V and J genes are TRBV5-1 and TRBJ1-1, with a tentative D call TRBD1 (5 bases). V lost 8 bases and J 3 bases, leaving 17 bases between the germline ends. CDR3 length: 14 amino acids. Germline loops: CDR1 SGHRS, CDR2 YFSETQ. CDR3 nucleotide sequence: TGCGCCAGTTCATCTGGAGGAGGGGACACTGAAGCTTTCTTT. Its protein product is CASSSGGGDTEAFF.

This CDR3 reads CASRMPGNYGYTF. CDR3 coding DNA: TGTGCCAGTAGAATGCCAGGGAACTATGGCTACACCTTC. The J gene is TRBJ1-2, the V gene TRBV19, with D perhaps TRBD1 (5 bases). The germline V gene encodes CDR1 LNHDA and CDR2 SQIVND (reference sequence). The length of the CDR3 is 13 residues. V was cut by 6 bases and J by 2 bases, with 10 bases left in between.

This clone turned up a few times. The CDR3 protein is CASSFGQYYEQYF. CDR3 nucleotides: TGTGCCAGCAGCTTTGGACAGTACTACGAGCAGTACTTC. The chain couples TRBV7-9 to TRBJ2-7; D is perhaps TRBD1 (6 bases). The length of the CDR3 is 13 residues. Between the trimmed V and J ends, which lost 3 bases and 3 bases, there was a span of 9 bases. Germline V lookup: CDR1 SEHNR, CDR2 FQNEAQ (reference sequence).

V and J are TRBV19 and TRBJ1-5; no firm D call. Germline V gives CDR1 LNHDA, CDR2 SQIVND (reference sequence). This CDR3 has 13 residues. Trimming left V 3 bases short and J 5 bases short, with 8 bases between. The CDR3 nucleotides are TGTGCCAGTAGTATTGTGGGGTATCAGCCCCAGCATTTT. It specifies CASSIVGYQPQHF.

The V gene is TRBV5-1, the J gene TRBJ1-1, with TRBD1 matching 8 bases. CDR3 size: 17 residues. Germline values: CDR1 SGHRS, CDR2 YFSETQ. Unmatched junction bases numbered 15, after V lost 4 bases and J lost 4 bases. The CDR3 nucleotides read TGCGCCAGCAGCCCCGGGACAGGTGTACTCAGGGGCACTGAAGCTTTCTTT. Encoded protein: CASSPGTGVLRGTEAFF.

This clone was picked up a small number of times. The V call is TRBV28, the J call TRBJ1-5; D remains ambiguous. V was pared by 6 bases and J by 0 bases, with 12 bases between. Germline CDR1 is MDHEN and CDR2 is SYDVKM. This CDR3 contains 15 residues. The CDR3 region has the DNA TGTGCCAGCAGCAACAATGGGGTTAGCAATCAGCCCCAGCATTTT. The encoded protein is CASSNNGVSNQPQHF.

The V call is TRBV6-1, the J call TRBJ1-1; D remains unclear. The CDR3 spans 13 residues. Germline V CDR1 and CDR2: MNHNS, SASEGT. V was shortened by 4 bases and J by 7 bases, with 13 bases between the two germline ends. Written as DNA, the CDR3 is TGTGCCAGCAGTGGACCTACAGAATTTGAAGCTTTCTTT. Translating it yields CASSGPTEFEAFF.